A selection of T cell receptor beta chains follows, all from one sample in a study of T-cell reconstitution after alpha-beta-depleted transplantation in children. TCRdb analysed the PCR reads with MiXCR anew, one entry per CDR3 protein. The table has 450,000 to 600,000 distinct CDR3 sequences, over 25% seen once. This material consisted of PBMCs from the stem cell graft donor, taken from the stem cell graft. Receptor source: a human donor who donated a stem cell graft to a child with aplastic anemia. The CDR3 runs from the conserved cysteine through the conserved F or W. D genes are given only for firm matches. Only part of the rows carry a size: once, few, many, or a class if the clone is expanded.

v_call: TRBV12-3/TRBV12-4; clone_size: -; cdr3_length: 15; d_call: TRBD1; j_call: TRBJ2-1; cdr3_aa: CASSPTGAVYNEQFF; cdr3_nt: TGTGCCAGCAGTCCCACAGGGGCCGTATACAATGAGCAGTTCTTC
v_call: TRBV4-2; clone_size: few; cdr3_length: 15; d_call: TRBD1; j_call: TRBJ1-4; cdr3_aa: CASSQTGEREEKLFF; cdr3_nt: TGTGCCAGCAGCCAAACAGGGGAAAGAGAGGAAAAACTGTTTTTT
v_call: TRBV21-1; clone_size: -; cdr3_length: 14; d_call: -; j_call: TRBJ1-5; cdr3_aa: CASSRRQINQPQHF; cdr3_nt: TGTGCCAGCAGCAGGCGTCAGATCAATCAGCCCCAGCATTTT
v_call: TRBV6-2/TRBV6-3; clone_size: -; cdr3_length: 21; d_call: -; j_call: TRBJ1-1; cdr3_aa: CASSSSTGSPLHVNMNTEAFF; cdr3_nt: -
v_call: TRBV6-2/TRBV6-3; clone_size: -; cdr3_length: 13; d_call: -; j_call: TRBJ1-1; cdr3_aa: CASSFDTGTEAFF; cdr3_nt: TGTGCCAGCAGTTTCGACACGGGGACTGAAGCTTTCTTT
v_call: TRBV19; clone_size: -; cdr3_length: 14; d_call: -; j_call: TRBJ1-1; cdr3_aa: CASSSQTRGSEAFF; cdr3_nt: TGTGCCAGTAGTTCACAGACTAGAGGCTCTGAAGCTTTCTTT
v_call: TRBV24-1; clone_size: few; cdr3_length: 13; d_call: -; j_call: TRBJ2-3; cdr3_aa: CATSDLGADTQYF; cdr3_nt: TGTGCCACCAGTGATTTAGGGGCAGATACGCAGTATTTT
v_call: TRBV12-3/TRBV12-4; clone_size: once; cdr3_length: 12; d_call: -; j_call: TRBJ2-1; cdr3_aa: CASSSTGDEQFF; cdr3_nt: TGTGCCAGCAGTTCCACCGGGGATGAGCAGTTCTTC
v_call: TRBV18; clone_size: few; cdr3_length: 14; d_call: -; j_call: TRBJ2-4; cdr3_aa: CASSPRRDGNIQYF; cdr3_nt: TGTGCCAGCTCACCACGAAGGGATGGAAACATTCAGTACTTC
v_call: TRBV6-5; clone_size: few; cdr3_length: 14; d_call: -; j_call: TRBJ2-5; cdr3_aa: CASSYGPAQETQYF; cdr3_nt: TGTGCCAGCAGTTACGGGCCAGCTCAAGAGACCCAGTACTTC
v_call: TRBV30; clone_size: -; cdr3_length: 13; d_call: -; j_call: TRBJ1-2; cdr3_aa: CAWSFRVNYGYTF; cdr3_nt: TGTGCCTGGAGTTTCAGGGTTAACTATGGCTACACCTTC
v_call: TRBV28; clone_size: few; cdr3_length: 15; d_call: TRBD2; j_call: TRBJ2-2; cdr3_aa: CASRNPGLSTGELFF; cdr3_nt: TGTGCCAGCAGGAATCCGGGACTATCCACCGGGGAGCTGTTTTTT
v_call: TRBV29-1; clone_size: few; cdr3_length: 13; d_call: -; j_call: TRBJ2-1; cdr3_aa: CSVERGGYNEQFF; cdr3_nt: TGCAGCGTTGAGAGGGGAGGCTACAATGAGCAGTTCTTC
v_call: TRBV5-1; clone_size: few; cdr3_length: 14; d_call: -; j_call: TRBJ2-5; cdr3_aa: CASSSRDRGETQYF; cdr3_nt: TGCGCCAGCAGCTCCCGGGACCGCGGAGAGACCCAGTACTTC
v_call: TRBV5-5; clone_size: few; cdr3_length: 16; d_call: -; j_call: TRBJ2-1; cdr3_aa: CASSLLVRQGYDEQFF; cdr3_nt: TGTGCCAGCAGCTTGTTGGTCCGGCAGGGTTACGATGAGCAGTTCTTC
v_call: TRBV29-1; clone_size: -; cdr3_length: 14; d_call: -; j_call: TRBJ1-2; cdr3_aa: CSVEVFSINYGYTF; cdr3_nt: TGCAGCGTTGAAGTGTTCTCAATCAACTATGGCTACACCTTC
v_call: TRBV2; clone_size: -; cdr3_length: 12; d_call: -; j_call: TRBJ1-2; cdr3_aa: CASSGTTYGYTF; cdr3_nt: TGTGCCAGCAGTGGAACGACCTATGGCTACACCTTC
v_call: TRBV12-3/TRBV12-4; clone_size: -; cdr3_length: 14; d_call: -; j_call: TRBJ1-5; cdr3_aa: CASSFDSSNQPQHF; cdr3_nt: TGTGCCAGCAGTTTCGACAGCTCCAATCAGCCCCAGCATTTT
v_call: TRBV11-1; clone_size: -; cdr3_length: 18; d_call: TRBD1; j_call: TRBJ2-3; cdr3_aa: CASSHPDRGERERDTQYF; cdr3_nt: TGTGCCAGCAGCCATCCGGACAGGGGAGAGAGAGAGAGAGATACGCAGTATTTT
v_call: TRBV5-1; clone_size: -; cdr3_length: 16; d_call: -; j_call: TRBJ2-2; cdr3_aa: CASRGNRDANTGELFF; cdr3_nt: TGCGCCAGCAGGGGTAACAGGGACGCGAACACCGGGGAGCTGTTTTTT
v_call: TRBV20-1; clone_size: few; cdr3_length: 13; d_call: -; j_call: TRBJ1-5; cdr3_aa: CSASPQQGKPQHF; cdr3_nt: TGCAGTGCCAGCCCACAACAGGGAAAGCCCCAGCATTTT
v_call: TRBV29-1; clone_size: few; cdr3_length: 14; d_call: TRBD2; j_call: TRBJ2-7; cdr3_aa: CSVELAGRGYEQYF; cdr3_nt: TGCAGCGTTGAATTAGCGGGAAGGGGCTACGAGCAGTACTTC
v_call: TRBV7-3; clone_size: -; cdr3_length: 14; d_call: -; j_call: TRBJ1-1; cdr3_aa: CASSVQGVHTEAFF; cdr3_nt: TGTGCCAGCAGCGTACAGGGAGTACACACTGAAGCTTTCTTT
v_call: TRBV7-9; clone_size: -; cdr3_length: 14; d_call: -; j_call: TRBJ1-1; cdr3_aa: CASSSTTGNAEAFF; cdr3_nt: TGTGCCAGCAGCTCCACTACGGGAAACGCTGAAGCTTTCTTT
v_call: TRBV7-2; clone_size: -; cdr3_length: 14; d_call: -; j_call: TRBJ2-5; cdr3_aa: CASSYRRGGETQYF; cdr3_nt: TGTGCCAGCAGCTATCGACGGGGTGGAGAGACCCAGTACTTC
v_call: TRBV6-5; clone_size: few; cdr3_length: 17; d_call: -; j_call: TRBJ1-5; cdr3_aa: CASSYSPEGSLNQPQHF; cdr3_nt: TGTGCCAGCAGTTATAGCCCGGAGGGGAGTTTGAATCAGCCCCAGCATTTT
v_call: TRBV12-3/TRBV12-4; clone_size: few; cdr3_length: 11; d_call: -; j_call: TRBJ2-1; cdr3_aa: CASTHGLKQFF; cdr3_nt: TGTGCCAGCACCCACGGATTAAAGCAGTTCTTC
v_call: TRBV12-3/TRBV12-4; clone_size: -; cdr3_length: 15; d_call: TRBD1; j_call: TRBJ2-2; cdr3_aa: CASSVRQGNTGELFF; cdr3_nt: TGTGCCAGCAGCGTCCGACAGGGGAACACCGGGGAGCTGTTTTTT
v_call: TRBV20-1; clone_size: -; cdr3_length: 17; d_call: -; j_call: TRBJ2-7; cdr3_aa: CSAAPPLGLGVAYEQYF; cdr3_nt: TGCAGTGCGGCCCCCCCACTAGGTTTGGGTGTGGCCTACGAGCAGTACTTC
v_call: TRBV7-9; clone_size: few; cdr3_length: 13; d_call: -; j_call: TRBJ1-4; cdr3_aa: CASSLRDGEKLFF; cdr3_nt: TGTGCCAGCAGCTTAAGGGACGGTGAAAAACTGTTTTTT